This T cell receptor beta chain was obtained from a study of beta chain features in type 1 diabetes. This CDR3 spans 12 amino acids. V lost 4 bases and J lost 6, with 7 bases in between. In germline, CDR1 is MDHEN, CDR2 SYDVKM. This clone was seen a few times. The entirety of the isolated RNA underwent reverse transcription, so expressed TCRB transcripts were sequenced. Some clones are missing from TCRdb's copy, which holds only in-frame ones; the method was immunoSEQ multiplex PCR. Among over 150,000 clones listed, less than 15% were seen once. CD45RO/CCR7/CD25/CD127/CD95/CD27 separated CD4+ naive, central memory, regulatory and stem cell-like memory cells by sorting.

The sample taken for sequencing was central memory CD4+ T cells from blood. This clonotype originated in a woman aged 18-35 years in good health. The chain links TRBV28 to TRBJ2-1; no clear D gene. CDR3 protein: CASSSGSNEQFF. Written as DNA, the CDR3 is TGTGCCAGCAGTTCGGGTAGCAATGAGCAGTTCTTC.